The clone carrying this T cell receptor beta chain has ten or more counts. Stated time point: newly diagnosed GD, antithyroid drugs for less than 3 months. The TCR library was prepared using RNA isolated from PBMCs. Deletions cut 5 bases from V and 4 bases from J, with 17 bases between. CDR1 is SGHNT, CDR2 YENEEA, per germline. CDR3 length: 15 residues. CDR3 regions were amplified by Arm-PCR using iRepertoire HTBI primers to build TCR beta libraries. Original processing notes: Identified across the samples were approximately 60 TRBV segments and over twelve TRBJ segments. Via MiXCR, TCRdb re-called the multiplex PCR reads, giving one row per CDR3 protein. For this entry, the V and J calls and clone size follow TCRdb and not the study's own pipeline. In the table there are around 400,000 distinct CDR3 sequences, about 15% of which are singletons. This record comes from a study of regulatory T cells in long-lasting Graves disease. Study-wide background: Antithyroid drug exposure in newly diagnosed Graves' patients had lasted under 3 months.

The sample also formed part of further work on T cells in Graves' hyperthyroidism and ophthalmopathy.

Here the sequenced sample was peripheral blood mononuclear cells (PBMCs), taken at new diagnosis, from a patient treated with antithyroid drugs. This receptor was obtained from a woman aged 40 to 55 with Graves disease. The rearrangement links TRBV11-3 to TRBJ1-2; D is perhaps TRBD1 (5 bases). Here the CDR3 reads CASSKGIRQPYGYTF. The CDR3 DNA is TGTGCCAGCAGCAAAGGGATTCGACAGCCCTATGGCTACACCTTC.